The 12 T cell receptor beta chains presented below share a single source sample, sequenced in a study of T cells in Graves' hyperthyroidism and ophthalmopathy. The CDR3 regions of TCR beta were amplified from RNA transcripts. The HTBI primer set served for first-round RT-PCR of the TCR CDR3. TCRdb reanalysed the multiplex PCR reads using MiXCR and keeps one entry per CDR3 protein. The data show under 550,000 distinct CDR3 sequences, about an eighth seen once. Sequenced material: blood. The receptors stem from a woman under 30 with Graves' hyperthyroidism.

This clonotype was seen repeatedly, ten times or more. The V and J genes are TRBV27 and TRBJ2-2, with a tentative D call TRBD2 (5 bases). This CDR3 has 16 residues. Trimming removed 1 base at V and 2 bases at J, with 11 bases between. From germline, CDR1 is MNHEY and CDR2 SMNVEV (reference sequence). The CDR3 sequence is CASSLLEGYNTGELFF. The CDR3 DNA sequence: TGTGCCAGCAGTTTATTAGAGGGATACAACACCGGGGAGCTGTTTTTT.

In this sample, this clonotype turned up many times. The chain is built from TRBV20-1 and TRBJ1-5, with D maybe TRBD1 (6 bases). This CDR3 has 14 residues. Trimming stripped 4 bases from V and 4 bases from J, with 14 bases between. In germline, CDR1 is DFQATT, CDR2 SNEGSKA (reference sequence). The CDR3 here is CSAKGGGVNQPQHF. The CDR3 DNA is TGCAGTGCTAAGGGGGGGGGGGTTAATCAGCCCCAGCATTTT.

This rearrangement joins TRBV18 to TRBJ2-7, with D possibly matching TRBD2 (6 bases). CDR1 is KGHSH and CDR2 is LQKENI in the germline V gene. The CDR3 consists of 14 residues. The V and J ends lost 2 bases and 5 bases respectively, with 13 bases between them. The CDR3 spells CASSPSGEYDEQYF. CDR3 nucleotide sequence: TGTGCCAGCTCACCATCGGGAGAATATGACGAGCAGTACTTC. Using reference TRBV18 and TRBJ2-7 for the parts outside the CDR3, the full variable domain is NAGVMQNPRHLVRRRGQEARLRCSPMKGHSHVYWYRQLPEEGLKFMVYLQKENIIDESGMPKERFSAEFPKEGPSILRIQQVVRGDSAAYFCASSPSGEYDEQYFGPGTRLTVT.

The chain links TRBV4-1 to TRBJ2-3, with TRBD1 matching over 9 bases. Looked up from germline, CDR1 is MGHRA and CDR2 is YSYEKL. V dropped 1 base and J dropped 6; count of bases not matched to a gene: 11. CDR3 size: 17 residues. The CDR3: CASSQVLRTGGIDTQYF. The CDR3 DNA follows: TGCGCCAGCAGCCAAGTACTGAGAACAGGGGGCATTGATACGCAGTATTTT.

The table lists this clonotype with many counts. The chain recombines TRBV9 with TRBJ1-1; D not resolved. The length of the CDR3 is 16 residues. Germline V CDR1 and CDR2: SGDLS, YYNGEE. The V end was cut by 0 bases, the J end by 2 bases, with 14 bases between. The CDR3 coding sequence is TGTGCCAGCAGCGTAGGCGGTGCCCCTTTAAACACTGAAGCTTTCTTT. Translated, it gives CASSVGGAPLNTEAFF. Full variable domain (remainder filled in from reference TRBV9 and TRBJ1-1): DSGVTQTPKHLITATGQRVTLRCSPRSGDLSVYWYQQSLDQGLQFLIQYYNGEERAKGNILERFSAQQFPDLHSELNLSSLELGDSALYFCASSVGGAPLNTEAFFGQGTRLTVV.

A few counts support this clonotype. The J gene is TRBJ2-5, the V gene TRBV20-1; maybe TRBD1 (8 bases). Trimming left V 5 bases short and J 2 bases short, with 30 bases between. This CDR3 is 19 amino acids long. Germline V CDR1 and CDR2: DFQATT, SNEGSKA (reference sequence). DNA of the CDR3: TGCAGTGCTGAGGGACTAAGGATGCCCCCGGGACAGGCTCAAGAGACCCAGTACTTC. Residues: CSAEGLRMPPGQAQETQYF.

This clonotype is a singleton in its sample. A clone one base away is much larger, so this may be a read error. This chain uses TRBV12-3 or TRBV12-4 with TRBJ2-7; TRBD2 matches at 10 bases. The J segment lost 7 bases and the V segment lost 6 bases, leaving 18 bases of the junction unmatched. The length of the CDR3 is 17 residues. The CDR3 here is CASRRGPPGLAIDEQYF. DNA of the CDR3: TGTGCCAGCAGGCGGGGGCCGCCGGGACTAGCGATAGATGAGCAGTACTTC.

This clonotype was detected ten times or more. V is TRBV6-2 or TRBV6-3 and J is TRBJ2-1, with TRBD2 identical over 8 bases. Germline trimming cut 6 bases from V and 13 bases from J; bases unmatched to any gene: 8. The germline CDR1 and CDR2 sequences are MNHEY and SVGEGT. The CDR3 is 12 residues long. In DNA, the CDR3 is TGTGCCAGCAGGACTAGCGAGCGCCCTCAGTTCTTC. Translation: CASRTSERPQFF.

The rearrangement uses TRBV5-6 and TRBJ1-5; 10 bases are a match to TRBD1. Germline values: CDR1 SGHDT, CDR2 YYEEEE. The V gene end was trimmed by 4 bases and the J gene end by 7 bases; junction bases not matched to a gene: 8. This CDR3 is built from 15 residues. The CDR3 DNA follows: TGTGCCAGCAGCCCGGGACAGGGGAGGCACCAGCCCCAGCATTTT. Its protein is CASSPGQGRHQPQHF.

This clonotype was detected only a few times. The V gene is TRBV7-8, the J gene TRBJ1-6; D remains ambiguous. V was shortened by 5 bases and J by 8 bases, with 16 bases between the two germline ends. The CDR3 has 15 residues. From germline, CDR1 is SGHVS and CDR2 FQNEAQ. The CDR3 nucleotides are TGTGCCAGCAGCCTGGGTGCTTTCGGGGATTCACCCCTCCACTTT. Encoded protein: CASSLGAFGDSPLHF. Together with reference TRBV7-8 and TRBJ1-6, the CDR3 gives the full variable domain: GAGVSQSPRYKVAKRGQDVALRCDPISGHVSLFWYQQALGQGPEFLTYFQNEAQLDKSGLPSDRFFAERPEGSVSTLKIQRTQQEDSAVYLCASSLGAFGDSPLHFGNGTRLTVT.

This clonotype appeared many times. The chain carries TRBV27 and TRBJ2-5; 15 bases align to TRBD2. V dropped 5 bases and J dropped 5; count of bases not matched to a gene: 3. The CDR3 loop spans 15 amino acids. Germline values: CDR1 MNHEY, CDR2 SMNVEV (reference sequence). CDR3 amino acids: CASSAGTSGRETQYF. For the CDR3, the DNA is TGTGCCAGCAGTGCGGGGACTAGCGGGAGGGAGACCCAGTACTTC.

The sample holds many counts of this clonotype. In DNA, the CDR3 is TGTGCCAGCAGCGAGTTAGGGGACACCGGGGAGCTGTTTTTT. It codes for CASSELGDTGELFF. This rearrangement joins TRBV11-2 to TRBJ2-2, with D maybe TRBD1 (5 bases). V was trimmed by 5 bases and J by 3 bases, leaving 10 bases between them. This CDR3 has 14 amino acids. In germline, CDR1 is SGHAT, CDR2 FQNNGV.